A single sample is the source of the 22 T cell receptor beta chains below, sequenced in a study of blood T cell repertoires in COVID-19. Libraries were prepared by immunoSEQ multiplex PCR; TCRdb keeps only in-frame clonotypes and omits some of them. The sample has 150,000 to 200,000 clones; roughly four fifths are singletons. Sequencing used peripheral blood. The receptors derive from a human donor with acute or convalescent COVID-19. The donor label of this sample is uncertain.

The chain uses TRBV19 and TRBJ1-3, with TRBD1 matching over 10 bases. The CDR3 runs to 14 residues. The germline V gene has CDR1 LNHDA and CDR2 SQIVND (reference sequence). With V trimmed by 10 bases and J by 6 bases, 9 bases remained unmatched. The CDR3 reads CATLDRGQKNTIYF. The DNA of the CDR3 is TGTGCCACCCTCGACAGGGGGCAGAAAAACACCATATATTTT. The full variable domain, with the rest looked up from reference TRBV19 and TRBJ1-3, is DGGITQSPKYLFRKEGQNVTLSCEQNLNHDAMYWYRQDPGQGLRLIYYSQIVNDFQKGDIAEGYSVSREKKESFPLTVTSAQKNPTAFYLCATLDRGQKNTIYFGEGSWLTVV.

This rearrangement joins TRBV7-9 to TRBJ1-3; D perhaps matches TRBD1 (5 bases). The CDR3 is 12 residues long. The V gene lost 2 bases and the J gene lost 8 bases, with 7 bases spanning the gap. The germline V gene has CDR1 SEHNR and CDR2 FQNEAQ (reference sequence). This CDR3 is CASSLTGYTIYF. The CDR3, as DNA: TGTGCCAGCAGCTTAACAGGCTACACCATATATTTT.

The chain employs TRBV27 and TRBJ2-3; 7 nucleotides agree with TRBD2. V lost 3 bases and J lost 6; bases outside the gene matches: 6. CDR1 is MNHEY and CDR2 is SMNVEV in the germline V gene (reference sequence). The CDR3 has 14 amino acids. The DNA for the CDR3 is TGTGCCAGCAGTTTGCCAGGGAGGGTGGATACGCAGTATTTT. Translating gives CASSLPGRVDTQYF.

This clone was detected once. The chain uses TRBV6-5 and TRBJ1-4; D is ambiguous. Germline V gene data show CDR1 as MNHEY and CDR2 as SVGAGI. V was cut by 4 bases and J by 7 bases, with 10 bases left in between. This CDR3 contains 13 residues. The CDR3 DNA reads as TGTGCCAGCAGTTCCATGCGTGGTGAAAAACTGTTTTTT. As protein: CASSSMRGEKLFF.

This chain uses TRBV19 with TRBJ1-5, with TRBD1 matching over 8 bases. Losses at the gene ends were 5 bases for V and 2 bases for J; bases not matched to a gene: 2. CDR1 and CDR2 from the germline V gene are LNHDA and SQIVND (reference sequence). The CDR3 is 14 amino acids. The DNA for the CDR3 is TGTGCCAGTAGTCCGACAGGGGGCAATCAGCCCCAGCATTTT. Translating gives CASSPTGGNQPQHF.

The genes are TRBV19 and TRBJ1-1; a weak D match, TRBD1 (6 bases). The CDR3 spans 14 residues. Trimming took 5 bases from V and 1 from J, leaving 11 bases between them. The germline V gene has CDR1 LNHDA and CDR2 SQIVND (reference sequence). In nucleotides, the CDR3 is TGTGCCAGTAGTCTCACAGGGACGAACACTGAAGCTTTCTTT. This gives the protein CASSLTGTNTEAFF.

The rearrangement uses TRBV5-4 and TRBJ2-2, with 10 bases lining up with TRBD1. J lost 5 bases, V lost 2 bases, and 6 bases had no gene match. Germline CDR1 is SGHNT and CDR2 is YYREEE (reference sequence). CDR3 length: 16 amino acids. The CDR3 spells CASSFGQGVGTGELFF. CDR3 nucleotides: TGTGCCAGCAGCTTTGGACAGGGGGTCGGGACCGGGGAGCTGTTTTTT.

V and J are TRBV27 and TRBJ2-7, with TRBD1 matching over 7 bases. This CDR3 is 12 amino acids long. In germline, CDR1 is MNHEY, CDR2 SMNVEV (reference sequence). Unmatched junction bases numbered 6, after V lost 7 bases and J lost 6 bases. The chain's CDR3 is CASTSRGSEQYF. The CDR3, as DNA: TGTGCCAGCACCTCCAGGGGGTCCGAGCAGTACTTC.

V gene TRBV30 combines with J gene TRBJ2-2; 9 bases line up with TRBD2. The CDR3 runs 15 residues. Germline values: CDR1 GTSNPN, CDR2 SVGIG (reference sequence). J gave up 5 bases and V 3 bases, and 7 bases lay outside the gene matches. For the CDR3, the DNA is TGTGCCTGGAGCCTTACTAGCGGGCGTACCGGGGAGCTGTTTTTT. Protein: CAWSLTSGRTGELFF. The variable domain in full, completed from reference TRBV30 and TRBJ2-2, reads SQTIHQWPATLVQPVGSPLSLECTVEGTSNPNLYWYRQAAGRGLQLLFYSVGIGQISSEVPQNLSASRPQDRQFILSSKKLLLSDSGFYLCAWSLTSGRTGELFFGEGSRLTVL.

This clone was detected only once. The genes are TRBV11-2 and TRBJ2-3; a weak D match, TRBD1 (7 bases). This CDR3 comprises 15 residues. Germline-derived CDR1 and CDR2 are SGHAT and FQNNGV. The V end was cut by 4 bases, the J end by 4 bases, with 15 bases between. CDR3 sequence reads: CASSSQGGLADTQYF. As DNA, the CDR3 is TGTGCCAGCAGCTCGCAGGGGGGCCTTGCAGATACGCAGTATTTT.

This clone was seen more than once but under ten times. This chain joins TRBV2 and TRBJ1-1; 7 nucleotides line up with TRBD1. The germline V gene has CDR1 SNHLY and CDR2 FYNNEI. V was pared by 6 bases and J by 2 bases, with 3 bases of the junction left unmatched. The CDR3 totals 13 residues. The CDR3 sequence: CASRGQLNTEAFF. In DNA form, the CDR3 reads TGTGCCAGCAGGGGACAGTTAAACACTGAAGCTTTCTTT. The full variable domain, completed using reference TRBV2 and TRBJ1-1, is EPEVTQTPSHQVTQMGQEVILRCVPISNHLYFYWYRQILGQKVEFLVSFYNNEISEKSEIFDDQFSVERPDGSNFTLKIRSTKLEDSAMYFCASRGQLNTEAFFGQGTRLTVV.

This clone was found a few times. The CDR3 region is CASSKEGPGQTGTGELFF. The DNA for the CDR3 is TGTGCCAGCAGCAAAGAAGGGCCGGGACAGACGGGCACCGGGGAGCTGTTTTTT. The chain recombines TRBV21-1 with TRBJ2-2; the table's D gene call, TRBD1, was not cross checked with the DNA. TRBV21-1 is a listed pseudogene. The CDR3 is 18 amino acids.

CDR3 amino acids: CASSPRTGSGANVLTF. The CDR3 DNA is TGCGCCAGCAGCCCGAGGACAGGCTCTGGGGCCAACGTCCTGACTTTC. This rearrangement joins TRBV5-1 to TRBJ2-6; 7 bases match TRBD1. The germline V gene encodes CDR1 SGHRS and CDR2 YFSETQ. The CDR3 length is 16 residues. V was pared by 4 bases and J by 0 bases, with 4 bases of the junction left unmatched. Combining the CDR3 with reference TRBV5-1 and TRBJ2-6 gives the whole variable domain KAGVTQTPRYLIKTRGQQVTLSCSPISGHRSVSWYQQTPGQGLQFLFEYFSETQRNKGNFPGRFSGRQFSNSRSEMNVSTLELGDSALYLCASSPRTGSGANVLTFGAGSRLTVL.

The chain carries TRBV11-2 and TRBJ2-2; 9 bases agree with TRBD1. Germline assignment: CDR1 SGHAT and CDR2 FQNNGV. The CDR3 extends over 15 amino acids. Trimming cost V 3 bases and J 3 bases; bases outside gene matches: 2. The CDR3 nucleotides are TGTGCCAGCAGCTTTAGGACAGGGGACACCGGGGAGCTGTTTTTT. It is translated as CASSFRTGDTGELFF.

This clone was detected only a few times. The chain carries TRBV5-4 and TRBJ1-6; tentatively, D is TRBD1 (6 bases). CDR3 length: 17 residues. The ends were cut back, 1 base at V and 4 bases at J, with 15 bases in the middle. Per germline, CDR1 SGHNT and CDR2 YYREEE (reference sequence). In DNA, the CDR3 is TGTGCCAGCAGCTTGAGTTTTCGGACAGCTTATAATTCACCCCTCCACTTT. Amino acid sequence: CASSLSFRTAYNSPLHF.

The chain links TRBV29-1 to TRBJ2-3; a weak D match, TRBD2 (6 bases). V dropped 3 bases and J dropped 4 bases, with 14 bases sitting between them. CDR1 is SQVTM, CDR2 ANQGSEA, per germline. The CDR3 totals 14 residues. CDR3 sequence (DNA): TGCAGCGTTGAGGGGGTGGGGAGGCCAGATACGCAGTATTTT. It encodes CSVEGVGRPDTQYF.

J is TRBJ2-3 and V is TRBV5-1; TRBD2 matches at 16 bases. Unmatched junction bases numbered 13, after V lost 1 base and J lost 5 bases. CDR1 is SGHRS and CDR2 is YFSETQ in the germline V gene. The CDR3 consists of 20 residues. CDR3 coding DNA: TGCGCCAGCAGCTTGAAGGGACCGGGACTAGCGGGGGGGCGAGGAGATACGCAGTATTTT. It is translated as CASSLKGPGLAGGRGDTQYF.

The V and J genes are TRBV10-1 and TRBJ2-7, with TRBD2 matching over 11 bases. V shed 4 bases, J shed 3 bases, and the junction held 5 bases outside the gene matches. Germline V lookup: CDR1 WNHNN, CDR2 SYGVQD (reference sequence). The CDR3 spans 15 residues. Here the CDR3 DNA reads TGCGCCAGCAGTGTCGGGACTAGCGGACGCTACGAGCAGTACTTC. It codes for CASSVGTSGRYEQYF.

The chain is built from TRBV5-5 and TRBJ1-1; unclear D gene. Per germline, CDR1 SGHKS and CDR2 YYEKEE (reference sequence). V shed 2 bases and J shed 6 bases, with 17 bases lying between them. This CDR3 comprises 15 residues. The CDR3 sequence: CASSFGLRVASEAFF. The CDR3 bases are TGTGCCAGCAGCTTTGGGCTGCGGGTAGCCTCTGAAGCTTTCTTT.

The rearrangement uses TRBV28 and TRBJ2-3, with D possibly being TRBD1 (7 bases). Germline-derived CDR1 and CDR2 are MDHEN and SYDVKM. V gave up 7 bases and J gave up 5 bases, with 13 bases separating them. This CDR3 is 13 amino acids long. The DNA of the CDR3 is TGTGCCAGCATGACAGGGCGGGGAGATACGCAGTATTTT. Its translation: CASMTGRGDTQYF.

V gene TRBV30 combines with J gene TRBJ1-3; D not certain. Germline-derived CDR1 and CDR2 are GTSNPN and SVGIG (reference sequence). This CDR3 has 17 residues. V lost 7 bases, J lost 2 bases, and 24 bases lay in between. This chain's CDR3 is CASSGRGSVGAGNTIYF. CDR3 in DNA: TGTGCCTCTAGTGGCAGAGGGAGTGTCGGGGCTGGAAACACCATATATTTT.

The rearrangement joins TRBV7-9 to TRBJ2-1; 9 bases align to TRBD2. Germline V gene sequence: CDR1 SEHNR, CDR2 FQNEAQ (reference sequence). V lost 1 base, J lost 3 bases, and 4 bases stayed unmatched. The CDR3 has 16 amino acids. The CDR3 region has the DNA TGTGCCAGCAGCTTAGGACTAGCGGAAGTCTACAATGAGCAGTTCTTC. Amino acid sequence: CASSLGLAEVYNEQFF.